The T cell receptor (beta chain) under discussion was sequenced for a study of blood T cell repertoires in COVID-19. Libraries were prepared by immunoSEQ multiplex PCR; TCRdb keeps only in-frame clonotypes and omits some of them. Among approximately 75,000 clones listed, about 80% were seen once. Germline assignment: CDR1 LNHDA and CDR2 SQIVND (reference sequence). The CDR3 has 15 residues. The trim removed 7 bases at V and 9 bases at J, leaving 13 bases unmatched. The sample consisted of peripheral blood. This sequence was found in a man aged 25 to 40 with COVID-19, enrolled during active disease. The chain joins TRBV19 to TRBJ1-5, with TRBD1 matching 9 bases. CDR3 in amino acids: CASKITGGDVGPQHF. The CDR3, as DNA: TGTGCCAGTAAAATTACAGGGGGCGATGTTGGGCCCCAGCATTTT.